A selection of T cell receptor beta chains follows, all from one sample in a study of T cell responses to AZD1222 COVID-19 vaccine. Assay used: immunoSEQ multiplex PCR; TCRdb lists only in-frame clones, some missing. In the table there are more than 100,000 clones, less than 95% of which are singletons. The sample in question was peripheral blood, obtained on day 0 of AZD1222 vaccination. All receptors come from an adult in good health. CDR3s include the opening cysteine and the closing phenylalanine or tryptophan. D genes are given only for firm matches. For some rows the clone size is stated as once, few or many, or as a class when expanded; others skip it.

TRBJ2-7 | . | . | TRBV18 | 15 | TGTGCCAGCTCACCAGGACAGTCCTTAAATTACGAGCAGTACTTC | CASSPGQSLNYEQYF
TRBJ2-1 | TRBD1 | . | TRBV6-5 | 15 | TGTGCCAGCAGGTCACAAGGGGGCACCTCTTCGAGCCCGTTCTTC | CASRSQGGTSSSPFF
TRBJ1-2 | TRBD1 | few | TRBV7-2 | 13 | TGTGCCAGCAGCTTAGACAGGGGCTATGGCTACACCTTC | CASSLDRGYGYTF
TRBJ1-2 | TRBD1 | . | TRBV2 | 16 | TGTGCCAGCAGTGAAGCGCTTAGGGACAGAAGATATGGCTACACCTTC | CASSEALRDRRYGYTF
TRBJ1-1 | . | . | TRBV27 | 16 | TGTGCCAGCGGGCCGGAGTCCGGACACGAGAACACTGAAGCTTTCTTT | CASGPESGHENTEAFF
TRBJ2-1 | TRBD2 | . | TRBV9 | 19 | TGTGCCAGCAGCTCTCGTCCCGGGACTAGCGGGGGGGCTCATGGTGAGCAGTTCTTC | CASSSRPGTSGGAHGEQFF
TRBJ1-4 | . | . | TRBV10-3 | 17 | TGTGCCATCAGTGAGTCAGGCGTGGGCGAAACTAATGAAAAACTGTTTTTT | CAISESGVGETNEKLFF
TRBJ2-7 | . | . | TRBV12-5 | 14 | TGTGCTAGTGGTTTGTTGGTGGGGGAAGACGAGCAGTACTTC | CASGLLVGEDEQYF
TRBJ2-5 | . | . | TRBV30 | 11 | TGTGCCTGGAAGGTCCAAGAGACCCAGTACTTC | CAWKVQETQYF
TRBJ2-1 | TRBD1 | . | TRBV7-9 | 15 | TGTGCCAGCAGCTTCCAGGGGGCAGGCTACAATGAGCAGTTCTTC | CASSFQGAGYNEQFF
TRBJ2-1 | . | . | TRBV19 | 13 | TGTGCCAGTACACACGGCTCCTACAATGAGCAGTTCTTC | CASTHGSYNEQFF
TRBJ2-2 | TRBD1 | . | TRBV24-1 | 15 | TGTGCCACCAGTGATCGGACAGGGGTGGACGGGGAGCTGTTTTTT | CATSDRTGVDGELFF
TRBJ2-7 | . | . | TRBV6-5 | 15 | TGTGCCAGCAAGGACCCCACTAGCACGACATACGAGCAGTACTTC | CASKDPTSTTYEQYF
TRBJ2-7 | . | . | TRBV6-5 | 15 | TGTGCCAGCAGTTACTCGACAGCGTCTTCCTACGAGCAGTACTTC | CASSYSTASSYEQYF
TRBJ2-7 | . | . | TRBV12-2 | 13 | TGTGCAAGTCGCTTAGAGGGGTATGCCGAGCAGTACTTC | CASRLEGYAEQYF
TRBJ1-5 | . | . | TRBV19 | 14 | TGTGCCAGTAGTATATTGGGGGGGTTCCAGCCCCAGCATTTT | CASSILGGFQPQHF
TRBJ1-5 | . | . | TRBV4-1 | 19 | TGCGCCAGCAGCCAAGTTTTCTCGACAGTGGAACGTAGCAATCAGCCCCAGCATTTT | CASSQVFSTVERSNQPQHF
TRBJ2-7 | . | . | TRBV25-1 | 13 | TGTGCCAGCAGTGATATTGCCTACTCCGAGCAGTACTTC | CASSDIAYSEQYF
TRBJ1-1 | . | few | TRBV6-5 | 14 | TGTGCCAGCAGTTACGGAAGGGTCAGGACTGAAGCTTTCTTT | CASSYGRVRTEAFF
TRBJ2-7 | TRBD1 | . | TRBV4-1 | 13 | TGCGCCAGCAGCCAAGGGGACAGTCAGGAGCAGTACTTC | CASSQGDSQEQYF
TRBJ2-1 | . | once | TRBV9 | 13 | TGTGCCAGCAGCGCGGGGGGCCACAATGAGCAGTTCTTC | CASSAGGHNEQFF
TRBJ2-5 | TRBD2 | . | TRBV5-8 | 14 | TGTGCCAGCAGCTTGGGGACTAGCGAAGAGACCCAGTACTTC | CASSLGTSEETQYF
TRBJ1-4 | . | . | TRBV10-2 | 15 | TGCGCCAGCAGGAGAGACAGCTCAACTAATGAAAAACTGTTTTTT | CASRRDSSTNEKLFF
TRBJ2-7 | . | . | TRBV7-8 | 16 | TGTGCCAGCGGGGGTCGGCCCGGAGGGGGAGGCGGGGAGCAGTACTTC | CASGGRPGGGGGEQYF